These 31 T cell receptor beta chains were sequenced from one sample in a study of early T cells in non-severe SARS-CoV-2 infection. TCRdb reanalysed the 5' RACE reads using MiXCR and keeps one entry per CDR3 protein. This sample yields tens of thousands of distinct CDR3 sequences, of which approximately 13% are seen a single time; roughly 8.7% belongs to the top ten. The source material was whole blood. The receptor source for this set is an adult who was a healthcare worker with PCR-confirmed SARS-CoV-2 infection or an uninfected control (not recorded which).

This clonotype was observed a few times. This chain connects TRBV6-6 to TRBJ2-3; D is ambiguous. The germline V and J ends were trimmed by 5 bases and 5 bases, with 5 bases remaining between them. The CDR3 length is 11 residues. From germline, CDR1 is MNHNY and CDR2 SVGAGI (reference sequence). CDR3 protein: CASSLVDTQYF. The CDR3 DNA reads TGTGCCAGCAGTCTAGTAGATACGCAGTATTTT.

The chain combines TRBV29-1 with TRBJ1-1; maybe TRBD1 (6 bases). Germline lookup yields CDR1 SQVTM and CDR2 ANQGSEA. The CDR3 length is 13 residues. Trimming cost V 7 bases and J 0 bases, with 12 bases left between them. CDR3 in amino acids: CSAWDTLNTEAFF. The CDR3 coding sequence is TGCAGCGCTTGGGACACTCTGAACACTGAAGCTTTCTTT.

The chain recombines TRBV12-3 or TRBV12-4 with TRBJ1-5; 9 bases fit TRBD1. CDR3 size: 16 residues. The V segment lost 4 bases and the J segment 4 bases; nucleotides outside the gene matches: 8. The CDR3, as DNA: TGTGCCAGCAGTTCGACAGGGGGAATGGGAAATCAGCCCCAGCATTTT. This translates into CASSSTGGMGNQPQHF.

CDR3 DNA sequence: TGCAGTGCTAGGCCGCCAGGGGCGAACACTGAAGCTTTCTTT. Translated: CSARPPGANTEAFF. The chain couples TRBV20-1 to TRBJ1-1, with a possible D match to TRBD1 (6 bases). V was trimmed by 3 bases and J by 1 base, leaving 12 bases between them. This CDR3 contains 14 residues. The germline V gene has CDR1 DFQATT and CDR2 SNEGSKA (reference sequence).

The chain couples TRBV29-1 to TRBJ1-2; D uncertain. Per the germline V gene, CDR1 is SQVTM and CDR2 is ANQGSEA. The CDR3 has 12 amino acids. Trimming shortened V by 7 bases and J by 2 bases, and 11 bases separated the two germline ends. In DNA form, the CDR3 reads TGCAGCGCCAGGTTCTCGAACTATGGCTACACCTTC. Protein sequence: CSARFSNYGYTF. Full variable domain (rest looked up from reference TRBV29-1 and TRBJ1-2): SAVISQKPSRDICQRGTSLTIQCQVDSQVTMMFWYRQQPGQSLTLIATANQGSEATYESGFVIDKFPISRPNLTFSTLTVSNMSPEDSSIYLCSARFSNYGYTFGSGTRLTVV.

The genes are TRBV12-3 or TRBV12-4 and TRBJ1-5, with D unresolved. V lost 8 bases, J lost 5 bases, and 13 bases lay in between. The CDR3 totals 13 residues. CDR3 residues: CASGPESYQPQHF. CDR3 coding DNA: TGTGCCAGCGGGCCGGAGAGCTATCAGCCCCAGCATTTT.

To note about this clonotype: One junction end disagrees with the germline gene, perhaps due to a read error. The chain joins TRBV28 to TRBJ2-3, with D tentatively TRBD2 (6 bases). The CDR3 contains 12 residues. Germline V CDR1 and CDR2: MDHEN, SYDVKM. The CDR3 nucleotides read TGTGCCAGCGGGAGGTTGGGAGATACGCAGTGTTTT. It codes for CASGRLGDTQCF. Full variable domain (remainder filled in from reference TRBV28 and TRBJ2-3): DVKVTQSSRYLVKRTGEKVFLECVQDMDHENMFWYRQDPGLGLRLIYFSYDVKMKEKGDIPEGYSVSREKKERFSLILESASTNQTSMYLCASGRLGDTQCFGPGTRLTVL.

The chain joins TRBV19 to TRBJ2-1, with D unresolved. CDR1 is LNHDA and CDR2 is SQIVND in the germline V gene (reference sequence). Trimming stripped 3 bases from V and 7 bases from J, with 13 bases between. The CDR3 length is 14 residues. The chain's CDR3 is CASSIAAVRNEQFF. In nucleotides, the CDR3 is TGTGCCAGTAGTATCGCTGCGGTAAGGAATGAGCAGTTCTTC.

In its sample, this clonotype was seen many times. The rearrangement joins TRBV28 to TRBJ2-7; perhaps TRBD1 as D (6 bases). CDR1 MDHEN and CDR2 SYDVKM come from the germline V gene. V was trimmed by 8 bases and J by 5 bases, leaving 13 bases between them. This CDR3 is built from 12 residues. In DNA form, the CDR3 reads TGTGCCAGCTCCAAACAGGGTAACGAGCAGTACTTC. This sequence encodes CASSKQGNEQYF.

The rearrangement uses TRBV4-2 and TRBJ2-1; 16 bases align to TRBD2. The V segment lost 3 bases and the J segment 7 bases; nucleotides outside the gene matches: 9. CDR3 length: 18 amino acids. Germline V gene sequence: CDR1 LGHNA, CDR2 YNFKEQ. CDR3 region: CASSQDNRGLAGGNEQFF. The CDR3 nucleotides are TGTGCCAGCAGCCAGGATAATAGGGGACTAGCGGGAGGGAATGAGCAGTTCTTC.

This chain connects TRBV29-1 to TRBJ2-1; 7 positions match TRBD2. CDR1 is SQVTM and CDR2 is ANQGSEA in the germline V gene. The CDR3 loop spans 16 amino acids. J was trimmed by 1 base and V by 4 bases; bases with no gene match: 10. The CDR3 DNA reads as TGCAGCGTTGCGGAACGGGAGGCCTCTTCCTACAATGAGCAGTTCTTC. As protein: CSVAEREASSYNEQFF.

This chain joins TRBV24-1 and TRBJ2-1; 12 bases agree with TRBD2. Trimming at V came to 3 bases and at J to 3 bases, leaving 5 bases not matched to a gene. Looked up from germline, CDR1 is KGHDR and CDR2 is SFDVKD. The CDR3 loop spans 17 amino acids. CDR3: CATSDRTSGVYYNEQFF. CDR3 nucleotide sequence: TGTGCCACCAGTGATCGGACTAGCGGGGTATACTACAATGAGCAGTTCTTC.

This clonotype appeared many times. The chain joins TRBV3-1 to TRBJ2-4; tentative D call: TRBD1 (7 bases). Germline lookup yields CDR1 LGHDT and CDR2 YNNKEL (reference sequence). V was trimmed by 5 bases and J by 1 base, leaving 18 bases between them. CDR3 length: 17 residues. The chain's CDR3 is CASSSRDSGRAKNIQYF. In nucleotides, the CDR3 is TGTGCCAGCAGCTCACGGGACAGCGGGCGGGCCAAAAACATTCAGTACTTC. The full variable domain, with the rest looked up from reference TRBV3-1 and TRBJ2-4, is DTAVSQTPKYLVTQMGNDKSIKCEQNLGHDTMYWYKQDSKKFLKIMFSYNNKELIINETVPNRFSPKSPDKAHLNLHINSLELGDSAVYFCASSSRDSGRAKNIQYFGAGTRLSVL.

The table lists this clonotype with a count of one. The chain couples TRBV11-3 to TRBJ2-1; D may be TRBD2 (5 bases). V was cut by 5 bases and J by 3 bases, with 17 bases left in between. From germline, CDR1 is SGHNT and CDR2 YENEEA. There are 16 residues in the CDR3. CDR3 bases: TGTGCCAGCAGCAAATCCCGAGGGCCCGGCTACAATGAGCAGTTCTTC. It is translated as CASSKSRGPGYNEQFF.

The table lists this clonotype with a few counts. This chain connects TRBV6-2 or TRBV6-3 to TRBJ2-7, with 14 positions matching TRBD2. The germline gives CDR1 MNHEY, CDR2 SVGEGT. J lost 7 bases, V lost 2 bases, and 19 bases had no gene match. The CDR3 runs to 20 residues. CDR3 amino acids: CASSYPTSGGFWTSGREQYF. The CDR3 nucleotides read TGTGCCAGCAGTTACCCGACAAGTGGGGGCTTTTGGACTAGCGGGAGGGAGCAGTACTTC.

This clonotype occurred many times. V is TRBV27 and J is TRBJ2-1; D is unclear. The germline V and J ends were trimmed by 4 bases and 0 bases, with 10 bases remaining between them. The CDR3 sequence is 15 residues long. Germline CDR1 and CDR2: MNHEY and SMNVEV (reference sequence). CDR3 nucleotide sequence: TGTGCCAGCAGTTCGCAGGAGAGCTCCTACAATGAGCAGTTCTTC. Translating it yields CASSSQESSYNEQFF.

This clonotype was detected ten times or more. The CDR3 sequence is CASSSPNYEQYF. The CDR3 DNA sequence: TGTGCCAGCAGCTCTCCGAATTACGAGCAGTACTTC. The V gene is TRBV5-4, the J gene TRBJ2-7; D is unresolved. This CDR3 contains 12 residues. In germline, CDR1 is SGHNT, CDR2 YYREEE (reference sequence). V lost 3 bases and J lost 4, with 8 bases in between. The entire variable domain, with the rest obtained from reference TRBV5-4 and TRBJ2-7, is as follows: ETGVTQSPTHLIKTRGQQVTLRCSSQSGHNTVSWYQQALGQGPQFIFQYYREEENGRGNFPPRFSGLQFPNYSSELNVNALELDDSALYLCASSSPNYEQYFGPGTRLTVT.

This clonotype was detected a few times. J is TRBJ2-1 and V is TRBV5-1; D perhaps matches TRBD1 (5 bases). V lost 5 bases and J 5 bases, leaving 14 bases between the germline ends. Germline CDR1 SGHRS, CDR2 YFSETQ. CDR3 length equals 14 residues. The CDR3 loop is CASRIRVSDNEQFF. The CDR3 nucleotides are TGCGCCAGCAGGATCAGGGTTTCGGACAATGAGCAGTTCTTC.

This clonotype was counted many times. The chain joins TRBV7-2 to TRBJ2-7; unclear D gene. Germline V gene lookup returns CDR1 SGHTA and CDR2 FQGNSA. V was trimmed by 5 bases and J by 6 bases, leaving 11 bases between them. There are 12 residues in the CDR3. In nucleotides, the CDR3 is TGTGCCAGCAGCCTAGGGCCCTCCGAGCAGTACTTC. The encoded protein is CASSLGPSEQYF.

This clonotype appeared a single time. This sequence joins TRBV11-1 and TRBJ1-1; D is unclear. V shed 5 bases and J shed 1 base, with 11 bases lying between them. The germline CDR1 and CDR2 sequences are SGHAT and FQDESV (reference sequence). The CDR3 has 14 residues. The CDR3 region is CASSQTGTNTEAFF. CDR3 DNA sequence: TGTGCCAGCAGCCAGACTGGTACGAACACTGAAGCTTTCTTT.

The chain links TRBV7-8 to TRBJ1-5; no definite D call. Germline V lookup: CDR1 SGHVS, CDR2 FQNEAQ. The CDR3 is 14 amino acids. The ends were cut back, 1 base at V and 8 bases at J, with 12 bases in the middle. The CDR3 coding sequence is TGTGCCAGCAGCTTAGAAAAGGGCTGGGAGCCCCAGCATTTT. This encodes CASSLEKGWEPQHF.

The chain has TRBV6-2 or TRBV6-3 and TRBJ2-7; D gene uncertain. The CDR3 contains 12 residues. Germline V gives CDR1 MNHEY, CDR2 SVGEGT. The V and J ends lost 6 bases and 0 bases respectively, with 6 bases between them. The CDR3 DNA reads TGTGCCAGCAGACCGAGCTCCTACGAGCAGTACTTC. It is translated as CASRPSSYEQYF.

There are many counts of this clonotype. The chain couples TRBV6-1 to TRBJ2-1; possibly TRBD1 for D (6 bases). This CDR3 comprises 15 residues. Germline values: CDR1 MNHNS, CDR2 SASEGT. The germline V and J ends were trimmed by 9 bases and 0 bases, with 15 bases remaining between them. The CDR3 coding sequence is TGTGCCAGTGCCGGGACACCGGTCTCCTACAATGAGCAGTTCTTC. Encoded protein: CASAGTPVSYNEQFF.

The chain joins TRBV10-3 to TRBJ1-4; no clear D gene. V lost 8 bases and J 8 bases, leaving 9 bases between the germline ends. The CDR3 has 11 amino acids. Germline CDR1 reads ENHRY; CDR2 reads SYGVKD. The CDR3 loop reads CAIRNTEKLFF. CDR3 coding DNA: TGTGCCATCCGAAACACGGAAAAACTGTTTTTT.

The rearrangement joins TRBV2 to TRBJ2-5, with TRBD2 matching 8 bases. The CDR3 is made up of 15 amino acids. V lost 7 bases to trimming and J lost 4 bases; unmatched junction nucleotides: 11. CDR1 and CDR2 from the germline V gene are SNHLY and FYNNEI. The DNA for the CDR3 is TGTGCCAGCAACCCCGTGGGACTAGAAGGAGAGACCCAGTACTTC. It codes for CASNPVGLEGETQYF.

DNA for the CDR3: TGTGCCAGCAGCTGGACAGGCAACACTGAAGCTTTCTTT. Its protein product is CASSWTGNTEAFF. The rearrangement uses TRBV27 and TRBJ1-1; TRBD1 agrees at 7 bases. Germline CDR1 and CDR2: MNHEY and SMNVEV (reference sequence). CDR3 length equals 13 residues. The trim removed 6 bases at V and 2 bases at J, leaving 3 bases unmatched.

This rearrangement joins TRBV25-1 to TRBJ1-3, with 7 bases that match TRBD1. The length of the CDR3 is 16 residues. The germline V gene has CDR1 MGHDK and CDR2 SYGVNS. Trimming at V came to 5 bases and at J to 0 bases, leaving 7 bases not matched to a gene. The CDR3 bases are TGTGCCAGCAGTAAGGGACAGTTCCTCTCTGGAAACACCATATATTTT. This sequence encodes CASSKGQFLSGNTIYF.

This clonotype was seen a handful of times. The chain employs TRBV7-6 and TRBJ2-2; D not certain. Germline V gene sequence: CDR1 SGHVS, CDR2 FNYEAQ. V was cut by 5 bases and J by 6 bases, with 4 bases left in between. This CDR3 contains 11 residues. DNA for the CDR3: TGTGCCAGCAGCCATCCCGGGGAGCTGTTTTTT. This sequence encodes CASSHPGELFF. The full variable domain, completed using reference TRBV7-6 and TRBJ2-2, is GAGVSQSPRYKVTKRGQDVALRCDPISGHVSLYWYRQALGQGPEFLTYFNYEAQQDKSGLPNDRFSAERPEGSISTLTIQRTEQRDSAMYRCASSHPGELFFGEGSRLTVL.

Many counts were recorded for this clonotype. The rearrangement joins TRBV9 to TRBJ2-2, with TRBD2 matching 8 bases. CDR1 is SGDLS, CDR2 YYNGEE, per germline. Germline trimming cut 4 bases from V and 5 bases from J; bases unmatched to any gene: 10. The CDR3 is made up of 16 amino acids. CDR3 DNA sequence: TGTGCCAGCAGCCCACAGGCTAGCGGGCTTACCGGGGAGCTGTTTTTT. This codes for CASSPQASGLTGELFF. The full variable domain, with the rest looked up from reference TRBV9 and TRBJ2-2, is DSGVTQTPKHLITATGQRVTLRCSPRSGDLSVYWYQQSLDQGLQFLIQYYNGEERAKGNILERFSAQQFPDLHSELNLSSLELGDSALYFCASSPQASGLTGELFFGEGSRLTVL.

This clonotype was observed a few times. The V call is TRBV19, the J call TRBJ2-5; 14 bases fit TRBD2. CDR1 LNHDA and CDR2 SQIVND come from the germline V gene (reference sequence). V gave up 5 bases and J gave up 4 bases; unmatched junction bases: 6. The CDR3 covers 16 residues. The CDR3 is CASSETGLAGAETQYF. The CDR3, as DNA: TGTGCCAGTAGTGAGACGGGACTAGCGGGAGCAGAGACCCAGTACTTC. Using reference TRBV19 and TRBJ2-5 for the parts outside the CDR3, the full variable domain is DGGITQSPKYLFRKEGQNVTLSCEQNLNHDAMYWYRQDPGQGLRLIYYSQIVNDFQKGDIAEGYSVSREKKESFPLTVTSAQKNPTAFYLCASSETGLAGAETQYFGPGTRLLVL.

In its sample, this clonotype was seen a few times. The rearrangement links TRBV5-1 to TRBJ2-7; D might be TRBD1 or TRBD2, each matching 5 bases. Germline lookup yields CDR1 SGHRS and CDR2 YFSETQ. The CDR3 is 15 residues long. V lost 7 bases and J lost 0, with 17 bases in between. The CDR3 DNA is TGCGCCAGCGTACTCGGGACGGGGAGCTCCTACGAGCAGTACTTC. Translated: CASVLGTGSSYEQYF.